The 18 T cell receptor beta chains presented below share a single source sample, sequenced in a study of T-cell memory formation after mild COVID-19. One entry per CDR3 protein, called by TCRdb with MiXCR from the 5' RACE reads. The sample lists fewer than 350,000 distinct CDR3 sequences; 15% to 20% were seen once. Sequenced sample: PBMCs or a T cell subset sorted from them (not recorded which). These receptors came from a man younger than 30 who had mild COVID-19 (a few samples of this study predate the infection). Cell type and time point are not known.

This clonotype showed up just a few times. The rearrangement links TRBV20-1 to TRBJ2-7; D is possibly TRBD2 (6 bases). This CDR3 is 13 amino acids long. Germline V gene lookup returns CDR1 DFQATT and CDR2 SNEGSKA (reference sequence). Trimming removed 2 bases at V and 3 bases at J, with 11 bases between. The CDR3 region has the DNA TGCAGTGCTAGAAGGCAGGACTACTACGAGCAGTACGTC. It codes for CSARRQDYYEQYV.

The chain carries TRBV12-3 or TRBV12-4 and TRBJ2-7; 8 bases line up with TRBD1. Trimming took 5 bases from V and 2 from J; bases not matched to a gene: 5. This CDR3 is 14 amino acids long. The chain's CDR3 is CASSRGQGPYEQYV. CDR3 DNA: TGTGCCAGCAGTCGCGGACAGGGCCCCTACGAGCAGTACGTC.

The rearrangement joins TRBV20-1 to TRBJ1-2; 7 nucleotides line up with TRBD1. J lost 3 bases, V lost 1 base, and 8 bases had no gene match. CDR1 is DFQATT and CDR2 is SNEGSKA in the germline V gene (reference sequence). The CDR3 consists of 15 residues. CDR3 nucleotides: TGCAGTGCTAGAGTGAGGGGGCGCAGCGACTATGGCTACACCTTC. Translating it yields CSARVRGRSDYGYTF.

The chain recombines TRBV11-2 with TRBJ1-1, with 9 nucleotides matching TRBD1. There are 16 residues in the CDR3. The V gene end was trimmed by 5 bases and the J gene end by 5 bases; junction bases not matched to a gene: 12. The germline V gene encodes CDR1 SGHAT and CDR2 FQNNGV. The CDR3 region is CASSPGTGLFETEAFF. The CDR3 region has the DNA TGTGCCAGCAGCCCCGGGACAGGGTTGTTTGAAACTGAAGCTTTCTTT. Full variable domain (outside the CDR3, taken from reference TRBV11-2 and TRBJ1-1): EAGVAQSPRYKIIEKRQSVAFWCNPISGHATLYWYQQILGQGPKLLIQFQNNGVVDDSQLPKDRFSAERLKGVDSTLKIQPAKLEDSAVYLCASSPGTGLFETEAFFGQGTRLTVV.

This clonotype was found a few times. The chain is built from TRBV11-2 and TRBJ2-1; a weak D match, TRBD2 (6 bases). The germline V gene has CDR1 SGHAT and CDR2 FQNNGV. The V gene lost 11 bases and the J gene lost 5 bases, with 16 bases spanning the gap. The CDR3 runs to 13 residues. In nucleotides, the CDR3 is TGTGCCGAGAGCGGGCAGGTACACAATGAGCAGTTCTTC. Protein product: CAESGQVHNEQFF.

This CDR3 is CASSLKEGVAQHF. The DNA for the CDR3 is TGTGCCAGCAGTTTAAAGGAGGGGGTGGCCCAGCATTTT. The V and J genes are TRBV12-3 or TRBV12-4 and TRBJ1-5; D perhaps matches TRBD1 (6 bases). CDR3 length equals 13 residues. Trimming shortened V by 2 bases and J by 11 bases, and 13 bases separated the two germline ends.

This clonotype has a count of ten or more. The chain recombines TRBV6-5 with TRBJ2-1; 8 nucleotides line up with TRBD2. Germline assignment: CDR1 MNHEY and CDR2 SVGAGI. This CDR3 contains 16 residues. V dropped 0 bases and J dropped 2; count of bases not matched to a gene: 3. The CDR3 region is CASSYSTSGAYNEQFF. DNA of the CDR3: TGTGCCAGCAGTTACTCCACTAGCGGTGCCTACAATGAGCAGTTCTTC.

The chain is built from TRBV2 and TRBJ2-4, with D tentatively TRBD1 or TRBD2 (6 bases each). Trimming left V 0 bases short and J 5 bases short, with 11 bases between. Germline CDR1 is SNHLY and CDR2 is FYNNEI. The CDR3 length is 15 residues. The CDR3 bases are TGTGCCAGCAGTGAAGCCTGGGGGGCCGAAAACATTCAGTACTTC. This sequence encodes CASSEAWGAENIQYF.

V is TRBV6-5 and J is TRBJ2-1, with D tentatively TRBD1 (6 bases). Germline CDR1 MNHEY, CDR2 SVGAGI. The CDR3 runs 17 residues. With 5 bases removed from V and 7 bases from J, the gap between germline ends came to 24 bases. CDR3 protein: CASSPLGQTGPGNEQFF. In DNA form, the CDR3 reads TGTGCCAGCAGTCCCCTTGGGCAGACAGGTCCTGGGAATGAGCAGTTCTTC.

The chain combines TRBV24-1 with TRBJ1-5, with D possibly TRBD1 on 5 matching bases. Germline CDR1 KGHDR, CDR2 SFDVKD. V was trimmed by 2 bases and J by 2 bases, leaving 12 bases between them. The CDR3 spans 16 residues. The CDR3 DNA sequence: TGTGCCACCAGTGATTCTGGGGGAGGTGGCAATCAGCCCCAGCATTTT. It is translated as CATSDSGGGGNQPQHF.

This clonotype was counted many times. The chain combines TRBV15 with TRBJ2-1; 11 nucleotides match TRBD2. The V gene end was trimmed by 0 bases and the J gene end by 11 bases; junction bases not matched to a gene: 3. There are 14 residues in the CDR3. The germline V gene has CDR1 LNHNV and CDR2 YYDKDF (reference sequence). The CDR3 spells CATSRDLAGGKQFF. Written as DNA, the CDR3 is TGTGCCACCAGCAGAGATCTAGCGGGGGGAAAGCAGTTCTTC.

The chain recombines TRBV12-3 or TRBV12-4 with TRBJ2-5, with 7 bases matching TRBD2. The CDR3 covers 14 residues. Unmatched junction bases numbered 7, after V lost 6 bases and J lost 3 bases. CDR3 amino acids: CASSPRGGKETQYF. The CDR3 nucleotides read TGTGCCAGCAGCCCCCGGGGAGGGAAAGAGACCCAGTACTTC.

CDR3 DNA: TGTGCCAGCAGCCTTAACTACGAGCAGTACGTC. Translating it yields CASSLNYEQYV. The chain uses TRBV7-4 and TRBJ2-7; D remains ambiguous. Germline CDR1 is SGHVT and CDR2 is SQSDAQ. The CDR3 runs to 11 residues. Trimming removed 5 bases from V and 3 bases from J, with 5 bases in between.

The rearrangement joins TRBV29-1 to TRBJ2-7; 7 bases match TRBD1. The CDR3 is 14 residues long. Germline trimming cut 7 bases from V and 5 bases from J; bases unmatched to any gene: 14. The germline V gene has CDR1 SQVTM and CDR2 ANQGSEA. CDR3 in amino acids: CSAKWDSLDHEQYF. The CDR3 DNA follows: TGCAGCGCGAAATGGGACAGCCTAGACCACGAGCAGTACTTC.

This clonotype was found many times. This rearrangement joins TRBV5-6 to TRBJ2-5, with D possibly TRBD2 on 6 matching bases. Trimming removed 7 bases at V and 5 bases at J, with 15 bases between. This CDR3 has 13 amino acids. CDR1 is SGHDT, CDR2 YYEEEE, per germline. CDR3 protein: CASGDGGRETQYF. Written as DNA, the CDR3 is TGTGCCAGCGGAGACGGGGGAAGGGAGACCCAGTACTTC.

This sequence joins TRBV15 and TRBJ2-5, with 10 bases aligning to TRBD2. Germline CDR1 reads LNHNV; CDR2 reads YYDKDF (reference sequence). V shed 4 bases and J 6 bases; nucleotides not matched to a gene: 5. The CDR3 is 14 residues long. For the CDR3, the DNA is TGTGCCACCAGCAAAGCGGGGGGGCTCAAGACCCAGTACTTC. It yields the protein CATSKAGGLKTQYF.

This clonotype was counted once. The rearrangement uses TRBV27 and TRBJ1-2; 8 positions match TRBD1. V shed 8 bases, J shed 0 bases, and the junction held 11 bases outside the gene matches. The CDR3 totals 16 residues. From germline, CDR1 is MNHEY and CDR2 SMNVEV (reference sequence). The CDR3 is CASGYGTGSPNYGYTF. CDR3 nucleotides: TGTGCCAGCGGTTACGGGACAGGATCCCCTAACTATGGCTACACCTTC.

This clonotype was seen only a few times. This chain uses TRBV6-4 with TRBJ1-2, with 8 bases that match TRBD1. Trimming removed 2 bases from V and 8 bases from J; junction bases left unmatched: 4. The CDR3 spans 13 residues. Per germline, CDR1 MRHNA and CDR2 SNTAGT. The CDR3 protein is CASSDDRGGGYTF. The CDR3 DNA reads TGTGCCAGCAGTGACGACAGGGGAGGAGGCTACACCTTC.